A single sample is the source of the 2 T cell receptor beta chains below, sequenced in a study of CD8 T cells in ankylosing spondylitis. TCRdb called the 5' RACE reads again in MiXCR, with one record for every CDR3 protein. This repertoire shows some 33,000 distinct CDR3 sequences, 13% to 15% found once; its top ten account for around 40%. Sequences were obtained from blood. The receptors derive from a male donor with ankylosing spondylitis or in good health (not recorded which).

This chain uses TRBV7-2 with TRBJ1-1; D is possibly TRBD1 (5 bases). The CDR3 extends over 15 amino acids. Trimming pared 1 base from V and 1 base from J, leaving 10 bases between. The germline V gene encodes CDR1 SGHTA and CDR2 FQGNSA. CDR3 in DNA: TGTGCCAGCAGCTTAGGGAGGGGTTGGAACACTGAAGCTTTCTTT. It yields the protein CASSLGRGWNTEAFF.

J is TRBJ1-4 and V is TRBV4-3; the D gene is possibly TRBD1 (5 bases). V lost 0 bases and J 12 bases, leaving 11 bases between the germline ends. The length of the CDR3 is 13 residues. Germline V gives CDR1 LGHNA, CDR2 YSLEER. CDR3 residues: CASSQDPGTELFF. CDR3 sequence (DNA): TGCGCCAGCAGCCAAGACCCCGGGACCGAACTGTTTTTT.